The clone carrying this TCR beta chain was seen at least ten times. Each CDR3 protein is one row after TCRdb ran MiXCR on the reads. The profile covers about 250,000 distinct CDR3 sequences, with roughly 26% appearing a single time and about 7% taken by the ten largest. The sample comes from a study of kidney transplant recipient with SARS-CoV-2 infection. The CDR3 covers 17 residues. CDR1 MNHEY and CDR2 SVGEGT come from the germline V gene. V gave up 5 bases and J gave up 4 bases, with 23 bases separating them. The sample in question was a blood sample, obtained at baseline and on roughly day 110 from a kidney transplant recipient. The clonotype comes from a male patient aged 25 to 39 who had COVID-19 and was a kidney transplant recipient. Some T cells may have come from the graft donor. The chain links TRBV6-2 or TRBV6-3 to TRBJ1-2; D call uncertain. CDR3 in DNA: TGTGCCAGCAGTCATCTGTGCTGCATCGGAAAGACCTATGGCTACACCTTC. Amino acid sequence: CASSHLCCIGKTYGYTF.